This is a list of T cell receptor beta chains from one sample in a study of T-cell reconstitution after alpha-beta-depleted transplantation in children. TCRdb used MiXCR to reprocess the PCR reads, holding one entry per CDR3 protein. The sample records around 450,000 distinct CDR3 sequences, about 10% being singletons. This sample comprised PBMCs, obtained before TCRalphabeta/CD19-depleted stem cell transplant. The receptors stem from a child aged 2-15 years with inherited bone marrow failure, due to receive a stem cell transplant. CDR3s include the opening cysteine and the closing phenylalanine or tryptophan. The D gene is left open where the match is weak. Not all rows give a size; the values are once, few, many and, for expanded clones, a class.

>many|TRBD2|TRBJ2-5|TRBV20-1
TGCAGTGCCCGTGGGGAGGGAGGGCAAGAGACCCAGTACTTC
CSARGEGGQETQYF
>many|NA|TRBJ1-2|TRBV20-1
TGCAGTGCTAGAGATTTAAGGAAGGGAGCTAACTATGGCTACACCTTC
CSARDLRKGANYGYTF
>many|TRBD2|TRBJ2-1|TRBV5-1
TGCGCCAGCAGCCTCGGACTAGCGGATCCTCATGAGCAGTTCTTC
CASSLGLADPHEQFF
>many|NA|TRBJ1-5|TRBV5-8
TGTGCCACCGCTCCCTTGGGGGTGCAGCCCCAGCATTTT
CATAPLGVQPQHF
>NA|TRBD2|TRBJ2-1|TRBV19
TGTGCCAGTAGTCCCAGACAAACTAGCGGGAGCGATGAGCAGTTCTTC
CASSPRQTSGSDEQFF
>NA|NA|TRBJ1-5|TRBV12-3/TRBV12-4
TGTGCCAGCAGCGATGGGGGTTTAAGCAATCAGCCCCAGCATTTT
CASSDGGLSNQPQHF
>NA|TRBD2|TRBJ2-7|TRBV20-1
TGCAGTGCTAACCCCGGGACTAGCGGGAGGGGCACCTACGAGCAGTACTTC
CSANPGTSGRGTYEQYF
>many|TRBD2|TRBJ2-1|TRBV14
TGTGCCAGCAGCCAAGGACTAGCGGGATGGGGTGAGCAGTTCTTC
CASSQGLAGWGEQFF
>many|TRBD1|TRBJ1-2|TRBV6-1
TGTGCCAGCAGCAGGACAGGGGCCATTGGGAACTATGGCTACACCTTC
CASSRTGAIGNYGYTF
>many|NA|TRBJ2-3|TRBV28
TGTGCCAGCAGCCGACCTCTAGTTCTCCGCACAGATACGCAGTATTTT
CASSRPLVLRTDTQYF
>few|TRBD2|TRBJ2-7|TRBV18
TGTGCCAGCTCACTCCTTCACGGCGGGGGCGAGCAGTACTTC
CASSLLHGGGEQYF
>few|NA|TRBJ1-2|TRBV27
TGTGCCAGCAGTCCCAGACAGCACTATGGCTACACCTTC
CASSPRQHYGYTF
>many|TRBD1|TRBJ2-5|TRBV5-1
TGCGCCAGCAGCTCGGACAGGGGGCAAAGGGAGACCCAGTACTTC
CASSSDRGQRETQYF
>many|TRBD1|TRBJ2-2|TRBV11-2
TGTGCCAGCTCTAAGGGGACAGGGGGCACCGGGGAGCTGTTTTTT
CASSKGTGGTGELFF
>NA|TRBD1|TRBJ2-1|TRBV24-1
TGTGCCACCAGTGATGGGACAGGGGGGATTATATACAATGAGCAGTTCTTC
CATSDGTGGIIYNEQFF
>many|NA|TRBJ1-2|TRBV29-1
TGCAGCGTTGACCCTGAGGGTCCCTATGGCTACACCTTC
CSVDPEGPYGYTF
>NA|TRBD2|TRBJ2-1|TRBV10-3
TGTGCCATCAGGCTAGCGGGAGTCTACAATGAGCAGTTCTTC
CAIRLAGVYNEQFF
>many|TRBD2|TRBJ2-3|TRBV11-2
TGTGCCAGCAGCCTTCTTGGCTCGACTAGCGGACACACAGATACGCAGTATTTT
CASSLLGSTSGHTDTQYF
>many|NA|TRBJ1-2|TRBV3-1
TGTGCCAGCAGCCCAGGGCGACAAGCTAACTATGGCTACACCTTC
CASSPGRQANYGYTF
>many|TRBD1|TRBJ2-4|TRBV12-3/TRBV12-4
TGTGCCAGCAGCCGAACCGGGACAGCCTTTCAGTACTTC
CASSRTGTAFQYF
>few|NA|TRBJ2-7|TRBV7-9
TGTGCCAGCAGCTCACCGAACAGGGCCCAAAGCTCCTACGAGCAGTACTTC
CASSSPNRAQSSYEQYF
>NA|NA|TRBJ2-2|TRBV7-2
TGTGCCAGCAGCGGTTCAATGTACACCGGGGTGCTGTTTTTT
CASSGSMYTGVLFF
>NA|NA|TRBJ2-3|TRBV9
TGTGCCAGCAGCGTGAGGGGTGCGACAGATACGCAGTATTTT
CASSVRGATDTQYF
>NA|NA|TRBJ2-3|TRBV5-1
TGCGCCAGCAGCTTTCTTCGGGCAAGCACAGATACGCAGTATTTT
CASSFLRASTDTQYF
>NA|NA|TRBJ2-7|TRBV7-9
TGTGCCAGCAGCCCCCCTCAGGGGGGCGTGTTCGAGCAGTACTTC
CASSPPQGGVFEQYF
>many|TRBD1|TRBJ1-2|TRBV10-3
TGTGCCATCAGTGAGTCGCGGGGGGCCGGGACAGAGGTTTCCTATGGCTACACCTTC
CAISESRGAGTEVSYGYTF
>few|TRBD2|TRBJ2-1|TRBV20-1
TGCAGTGCTAGAGGTTTGAGGGAGGGAACCTACAATGAGCAGTTCTTC
CSARGLREGTYNEQFF
>many|NA|TRBJ1-2|TRBV9
TGTGCCAGCAGCCCCTTCAGGGACTATGGCTACACCTTC
CASSPFRDYGYTF
>many|NA|TRBJ2-3|TRBV28
TGTGCCAGCAGTAAAATAGGACGGGACGCCACAGATACGCAGTATTTT
CASSKIGRDATDTQYF
>many|TRBD2|TRBJ2-2|TRBV12-3/TRBV12-4
TGTGCCAGCAGGGCGTCTAGCGGGAGAGTCCCCGGGGAGCTGTTTTTT
CASRASSGRVPGELFF
>NA|NA|TRBJ1-2|TRBV6-2/TRBV6-3
TGTGCCAGCACTTACGGGCCAGCTTATGGCTACACCTTC
CASTYGPAYGYTF
>many|NA|TRBJ2-4|TRBV29-1
TGCAGCGTCGCGGACAGCGGTGCCAAAAACATTCAGTACTTC
CSVADSGAKNIQYF
>many|NA|TRBJ2-2|TRBV6-2/TRBV6-3
TGTGCCAGCAGTTACTTCGGGACTCCGAACACCGGGGAGCTGTTTTTT
CASSYFGTPNTGELFF
>many|NA|TRBJ2-3|TRBV5-6
TGTGCCAGCATTCGAGGAAATACGCAGTATTTT
CASIRGNTQYF